This TCR beta chain is from a study of T-cell memory formation after mild COVID-19. Study at large: Clusters were largely donor specific.

V lost 0 bases and J lost 2; bases outside the gene matches: 5. The CDR3 extends over 16 amino acids. Germline CDR1 SGHTA, CDR2 FQGNSA. TCRdb itself ran the 5' RACE reads through MiXCR, one entry per CDR3 protein. The repertoire holds 200,000 to 250,000 distinct CDR3 sequences, with about 10% as singletons. This clonotype was seen a few times. The antigen is unknown. The study's findings and limits: CD4/CD8 balance held among clones contracting day 15 to 85, and later expanders leaned CD4+.

This chain connects TRBV7-2 to TRBJ2-7; 9 bases match TRBD2. This TCR derives from a man younger than 35 who had mild COVID-19 (a few samples of this study predate the infection). Cell type and time point are not known. The sample comprised PBMCs or a T cell subset sorted from them (not recorded which). The CDR3 nucleotides are TGTGCCAGCAGCTTAGCAGGTGGCGGGGGGGCCTACGAGCAGTACTTC. Translated, it gives CASSLAGGGGAYEQYF.